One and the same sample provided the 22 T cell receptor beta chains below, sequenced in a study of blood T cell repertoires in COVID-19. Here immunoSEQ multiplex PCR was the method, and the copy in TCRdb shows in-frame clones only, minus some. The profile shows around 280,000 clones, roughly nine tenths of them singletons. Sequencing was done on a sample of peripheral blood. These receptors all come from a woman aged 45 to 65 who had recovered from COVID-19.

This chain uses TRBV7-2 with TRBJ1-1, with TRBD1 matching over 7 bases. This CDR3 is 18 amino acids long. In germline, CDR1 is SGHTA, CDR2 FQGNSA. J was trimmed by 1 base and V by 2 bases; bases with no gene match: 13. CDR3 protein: CASSLHTLQGLRNTEAFF. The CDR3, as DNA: TGTGCCAGCAGCTTACACACCCTACAGGGGCTAAGGAACACTGAAGCTTTCTTT.

Here the CDR3 reads CASSRVAGIGETQYF. The CDR3 DNA follows: TGTGCCAGCAGTCGGGTAGCGGGGATCGGAGAGACCCAGTACTTC. J is TRBJ2-5 and V is TRBV7-3; 8 nucleotides line up with TRBD2. The CDR3 has 15 residues. V shed 6 bases, J shed 4 bases, and the junction held 10 bases outside the gene matches. Looked up from germline, CDR1 is SGHTA and CDR2 is FQGTGA.

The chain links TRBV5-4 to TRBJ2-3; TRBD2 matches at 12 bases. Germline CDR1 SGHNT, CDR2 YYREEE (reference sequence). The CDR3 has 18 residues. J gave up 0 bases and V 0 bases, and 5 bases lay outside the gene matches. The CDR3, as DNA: TGTGCCAGCAGCTTGGGGCTAGCGGGGGGGACCAGCACAGATACGCAGTATTTT. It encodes CASSLGLAGGTSTDTQYF.

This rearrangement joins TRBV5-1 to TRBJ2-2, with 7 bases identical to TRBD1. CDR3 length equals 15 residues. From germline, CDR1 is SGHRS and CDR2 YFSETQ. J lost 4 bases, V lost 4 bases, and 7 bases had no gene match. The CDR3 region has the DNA TGCGCCAGCAGCCCGAGACAGGGCCTCACCGGGGAGCTGTTTTTT. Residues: CASSPRQGLTGELFF. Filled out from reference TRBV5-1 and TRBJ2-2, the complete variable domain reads KAGVTQTPRYLIKTRGQQVTLSCSPISGHRSVSWYQQTPGQGLQFLFEYFSETQRNKGNFPGRFSGRQFSNSRSEMNVSTLELGDSALYLCASSPRQGLTGELFFGEGSRLTVL.

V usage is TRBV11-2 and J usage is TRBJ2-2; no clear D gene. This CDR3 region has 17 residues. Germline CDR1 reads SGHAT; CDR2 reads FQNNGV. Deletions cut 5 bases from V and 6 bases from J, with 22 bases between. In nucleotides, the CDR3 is TGTGCCAGCAGCCCTGAACCGCGTGCGGTAATACCCGGGGAGCTGTTTTTT. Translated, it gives CASSPEPRAVIPGELFF.

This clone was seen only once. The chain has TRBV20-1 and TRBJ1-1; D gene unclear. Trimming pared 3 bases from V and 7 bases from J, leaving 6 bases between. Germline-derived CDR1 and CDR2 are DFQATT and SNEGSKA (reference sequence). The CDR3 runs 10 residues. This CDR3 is CSARWLEAFF. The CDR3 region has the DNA TGCAGTGCTAGGTGGCTTGAAGCTTTCTTT.

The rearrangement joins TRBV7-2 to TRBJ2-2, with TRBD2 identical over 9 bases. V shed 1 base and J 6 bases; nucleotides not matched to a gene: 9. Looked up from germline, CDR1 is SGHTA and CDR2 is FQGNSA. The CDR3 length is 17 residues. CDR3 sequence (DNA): TGTGCCAGCAGCTTAGGGAGACCGAGCGGGGGGCCCGGGGAGCTGTTTTTT. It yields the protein CASSLGRPSGGPGELFF.

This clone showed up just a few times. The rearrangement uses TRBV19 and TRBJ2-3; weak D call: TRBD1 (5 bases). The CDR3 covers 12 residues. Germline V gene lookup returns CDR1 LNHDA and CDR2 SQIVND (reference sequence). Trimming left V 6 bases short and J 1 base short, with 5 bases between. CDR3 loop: CASRGGTDTQYF. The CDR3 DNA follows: TGTGCCAGTAGAGGGGGCACAGATACGCAGTATTTT.

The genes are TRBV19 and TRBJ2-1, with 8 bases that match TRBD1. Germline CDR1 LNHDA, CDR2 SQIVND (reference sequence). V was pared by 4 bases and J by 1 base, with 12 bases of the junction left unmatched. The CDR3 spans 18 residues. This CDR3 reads CASSRTRDRMESYNEQFF. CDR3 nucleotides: TGTGCCAGTAGTAGGACCCGGGACAGGATGGAATCCTACAATGAGCAGTTCTTC.

The CDR3 DNA follows: TGTGCCAGTAGTATTTCGGGACAGGGCACTGAAGCTTTCTTT. This translates into CASSISGQGTEAFF. This chain connects TRBV19 to TRBJ1-1; 9 nucleotides match TRBD1. Germline V gene data show CDR1 as LNHDA and CDR2 as SQIVND (reference sequence). With V trimmed by 3 bases and J by 4 bases, 3 bases remained unmatched. The CDR3 runs to 14 residues.

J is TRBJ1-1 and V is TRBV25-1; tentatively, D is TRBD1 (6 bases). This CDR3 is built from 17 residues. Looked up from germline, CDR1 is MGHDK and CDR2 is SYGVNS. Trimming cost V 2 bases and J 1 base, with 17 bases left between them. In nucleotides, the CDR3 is TGTGCCAGCAGTGAAAAAACAGGGTGGTACGAGAACACTGAAGCTTTCTTT. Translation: CASSEKTGWYENTEAFF.

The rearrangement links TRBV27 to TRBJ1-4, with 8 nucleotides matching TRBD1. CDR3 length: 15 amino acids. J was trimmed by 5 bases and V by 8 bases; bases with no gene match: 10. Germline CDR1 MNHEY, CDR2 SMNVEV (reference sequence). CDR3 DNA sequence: TGTGCCAGCGCCTCCCGCAGACAGGGGAATGAAAAACTGTTTTTT. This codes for CASASRRQGNEKLFF.

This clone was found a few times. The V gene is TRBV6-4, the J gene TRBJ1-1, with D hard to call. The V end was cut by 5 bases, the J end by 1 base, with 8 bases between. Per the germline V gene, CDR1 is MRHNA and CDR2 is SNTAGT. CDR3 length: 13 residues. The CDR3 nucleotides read TGTGCCAGCAGTCTCGGGGAGAACACTGAAGCTTTCTTT. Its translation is CASSLGENTEAFF.

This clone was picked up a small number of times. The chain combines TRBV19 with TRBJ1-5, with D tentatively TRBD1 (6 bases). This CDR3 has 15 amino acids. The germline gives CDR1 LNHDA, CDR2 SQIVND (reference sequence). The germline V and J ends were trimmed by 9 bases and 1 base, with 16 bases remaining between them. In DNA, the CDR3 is TGTGCCAGCAACTACAGGGAAGGGAGCAATCAGCCCCAGCATTTT. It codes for CASNYREGSNQPQHF.

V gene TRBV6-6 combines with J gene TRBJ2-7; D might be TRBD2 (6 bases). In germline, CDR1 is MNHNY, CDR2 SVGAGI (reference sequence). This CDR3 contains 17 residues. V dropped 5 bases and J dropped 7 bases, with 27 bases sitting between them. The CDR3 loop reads CASSRSGTNILGGEQYF. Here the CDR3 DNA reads TGTGCCAGCAGTCGCTCCGGGACGAATATTTTAGGAGGGGAGCAGTACTTC.

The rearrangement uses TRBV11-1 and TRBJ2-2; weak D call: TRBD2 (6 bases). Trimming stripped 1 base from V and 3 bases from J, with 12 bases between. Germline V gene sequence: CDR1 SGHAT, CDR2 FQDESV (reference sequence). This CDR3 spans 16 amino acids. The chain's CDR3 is CASSLDGGTDTGELFF. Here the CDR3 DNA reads TGTGCCAGCAGCTTAGATGGCGGGACGGACACCGGGGAGCTGTTTTTT.

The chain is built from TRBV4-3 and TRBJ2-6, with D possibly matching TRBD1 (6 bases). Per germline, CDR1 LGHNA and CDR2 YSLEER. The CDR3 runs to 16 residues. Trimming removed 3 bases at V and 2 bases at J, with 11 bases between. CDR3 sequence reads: CASSQGTGTGANVLTF. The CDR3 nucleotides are TGCGCCAGCAGCCAGGGCACAGGGACTGGGGCCAACGTCCTGACTTTC.

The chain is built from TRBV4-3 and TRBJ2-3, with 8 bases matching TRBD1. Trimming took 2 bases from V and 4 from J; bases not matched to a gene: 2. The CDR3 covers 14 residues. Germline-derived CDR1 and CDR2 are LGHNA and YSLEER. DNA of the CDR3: TGCGCCAGCAGCCAACAGGACAGGGCAGATACGCAGTATTTT. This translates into CASSQQDRADTQYF.

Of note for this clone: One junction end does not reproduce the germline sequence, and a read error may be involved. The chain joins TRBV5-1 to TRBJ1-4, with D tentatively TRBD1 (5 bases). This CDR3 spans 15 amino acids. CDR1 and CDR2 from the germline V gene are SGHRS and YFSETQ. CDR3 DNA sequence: TGCGCCAGCAGTTTGGTAGGGGCCGGCGGTGAAAAACTGTTTTTT. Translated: CASSLVGAGGEKLFF.

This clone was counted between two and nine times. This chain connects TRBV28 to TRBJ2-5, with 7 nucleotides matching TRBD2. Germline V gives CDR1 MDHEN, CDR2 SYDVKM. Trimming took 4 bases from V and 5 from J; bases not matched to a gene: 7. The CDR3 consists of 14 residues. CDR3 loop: CASSYAGVKETQYF. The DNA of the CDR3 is TGTGCCAGCAGTTACGCGGGAGTGAAGGAGACCCAGTACTTC.

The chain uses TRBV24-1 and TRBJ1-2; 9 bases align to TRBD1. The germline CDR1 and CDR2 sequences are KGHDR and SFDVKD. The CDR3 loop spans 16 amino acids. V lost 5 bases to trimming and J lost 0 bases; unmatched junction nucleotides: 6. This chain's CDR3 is CATSGEDRGTNYGYTF. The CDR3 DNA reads TGTGCCACCAGTGGAGAGGACAGGGGCACTAACTATGGCTACACCTTC.

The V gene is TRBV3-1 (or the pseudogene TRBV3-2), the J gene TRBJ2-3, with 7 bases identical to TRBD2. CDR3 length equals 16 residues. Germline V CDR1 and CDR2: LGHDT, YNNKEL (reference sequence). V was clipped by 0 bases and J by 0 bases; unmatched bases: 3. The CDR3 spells CASSQDMGGSTDTQYF. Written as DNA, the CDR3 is TGTGCCAGCAGCCAAGATATGGGGGGGAGCACAGATACGCAGTATTTT.